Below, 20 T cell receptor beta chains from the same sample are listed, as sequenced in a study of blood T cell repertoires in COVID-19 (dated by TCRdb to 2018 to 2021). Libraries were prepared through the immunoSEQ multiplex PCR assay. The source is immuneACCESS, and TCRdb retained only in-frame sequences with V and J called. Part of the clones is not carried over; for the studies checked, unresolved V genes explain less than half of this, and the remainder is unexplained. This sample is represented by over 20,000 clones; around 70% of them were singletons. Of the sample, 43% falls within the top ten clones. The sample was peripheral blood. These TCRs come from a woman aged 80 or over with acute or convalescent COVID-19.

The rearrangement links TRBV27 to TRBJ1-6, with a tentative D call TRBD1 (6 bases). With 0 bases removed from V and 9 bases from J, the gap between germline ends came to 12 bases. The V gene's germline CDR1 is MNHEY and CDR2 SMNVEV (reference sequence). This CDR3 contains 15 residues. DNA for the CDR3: TGTGCCAGCAGTTTATCCGGGACAATCGCTTCACCCCTCCACTTT. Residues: CASSLSGTIASPLHF.

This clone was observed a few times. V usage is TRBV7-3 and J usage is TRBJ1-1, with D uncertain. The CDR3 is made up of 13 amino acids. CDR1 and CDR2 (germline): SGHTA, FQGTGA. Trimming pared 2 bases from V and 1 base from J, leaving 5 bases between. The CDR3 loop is CASSLLRNTEAFF. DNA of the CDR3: TGTGCCAGCAGCTTATTGAGGAACACTGAAGCTTTCTTT. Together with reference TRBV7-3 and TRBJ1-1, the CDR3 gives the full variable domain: GAGVSQTPSNKVTEKGKYVELRCDPISGHTALYWYRQSLGQGPEFLIYFQGTGAADDSGLPNDRFFAVRPEGSVSTLKIQRTERGDSAVYLCASSLLRNTEAFFGQGTRLTVV.

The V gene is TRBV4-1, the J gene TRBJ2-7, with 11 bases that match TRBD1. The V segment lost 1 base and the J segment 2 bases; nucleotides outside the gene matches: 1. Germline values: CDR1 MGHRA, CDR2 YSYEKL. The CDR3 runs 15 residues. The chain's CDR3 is CASSQGTGGTYEQYF. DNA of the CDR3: TGCGCCAGCAGCCAAGGGACAGGGGGCACCTACGAGCAGTACTTC.

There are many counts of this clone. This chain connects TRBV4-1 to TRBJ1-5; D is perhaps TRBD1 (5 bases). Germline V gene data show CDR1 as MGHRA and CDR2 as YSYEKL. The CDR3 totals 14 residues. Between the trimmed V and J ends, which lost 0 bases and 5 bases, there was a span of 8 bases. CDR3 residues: CASSQEPGYQPQHF. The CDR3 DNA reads TGCGCCAGCAGCCAAGAGCCAGGGTATCAGCCCCAGCATTTT.

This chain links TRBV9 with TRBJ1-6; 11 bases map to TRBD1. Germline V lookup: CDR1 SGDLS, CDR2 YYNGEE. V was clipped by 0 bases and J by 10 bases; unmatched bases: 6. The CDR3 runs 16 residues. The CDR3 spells CASSVVGTGGVSPLHF. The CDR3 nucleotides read TGTGCCAGCAGCGTAGTTGGGACAGGGGGAGTGTCACCCCTCCACTTT.

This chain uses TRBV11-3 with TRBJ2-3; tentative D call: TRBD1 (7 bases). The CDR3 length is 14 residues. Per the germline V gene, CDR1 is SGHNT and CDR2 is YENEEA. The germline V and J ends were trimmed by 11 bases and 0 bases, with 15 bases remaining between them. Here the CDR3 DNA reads TGTGCCTCCCAGGGGGGAGCTAGCACAGATACGCAGTATTTT. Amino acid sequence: CASQGGASTDTQYF.

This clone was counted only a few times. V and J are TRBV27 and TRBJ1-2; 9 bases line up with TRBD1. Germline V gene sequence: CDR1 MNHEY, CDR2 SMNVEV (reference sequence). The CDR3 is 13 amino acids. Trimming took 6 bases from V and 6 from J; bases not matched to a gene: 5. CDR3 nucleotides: TGTGCCAGCAGCCCGACAGGGGGAGATGGCTACACCTTC. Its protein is CASSPTGGDGYTF.

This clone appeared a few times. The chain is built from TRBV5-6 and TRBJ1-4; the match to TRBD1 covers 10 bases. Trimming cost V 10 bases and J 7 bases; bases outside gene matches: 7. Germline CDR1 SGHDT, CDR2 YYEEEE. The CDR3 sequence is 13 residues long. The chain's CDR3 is CASGDRGGEKLFF. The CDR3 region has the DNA TGTGCCTCTGGGGACAGGGGTGGTGAAAAACTGTTTTTT. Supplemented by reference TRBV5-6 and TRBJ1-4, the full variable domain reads DAGVTQSPTHLIKTRGQQVTLRCSPKSGHDTVSWYQQALGQGPQFIFQYYEEEERQRGNFPDRFSGHQFPNYSSELNVNALLLGDSALYLCASGDRGGEKLFFGSGTQLSVL.

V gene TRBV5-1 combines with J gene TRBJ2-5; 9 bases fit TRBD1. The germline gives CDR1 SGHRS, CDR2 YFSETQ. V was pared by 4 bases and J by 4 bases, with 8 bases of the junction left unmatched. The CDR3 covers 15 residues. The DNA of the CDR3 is TGCGCCAGCAGCCGTGATGGACAGGGGAGAGAGACCCAGTACTTC. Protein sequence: CASSRDGQGRETQYF.

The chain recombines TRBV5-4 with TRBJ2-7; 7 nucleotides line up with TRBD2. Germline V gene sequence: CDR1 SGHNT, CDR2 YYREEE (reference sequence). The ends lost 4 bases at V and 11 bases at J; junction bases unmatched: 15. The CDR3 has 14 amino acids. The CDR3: CASSQTGTIASEYF. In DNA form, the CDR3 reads TGTGCCAGCAGCCAAACCGGGACTATCGCCTCGGAGTACTTC.

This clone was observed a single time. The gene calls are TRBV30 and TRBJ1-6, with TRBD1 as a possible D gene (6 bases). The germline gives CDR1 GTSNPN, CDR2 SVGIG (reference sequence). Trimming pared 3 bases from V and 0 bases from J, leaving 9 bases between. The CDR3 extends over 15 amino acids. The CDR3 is CAWRDRSSYNSPLHF. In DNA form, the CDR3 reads TGTGCCTGGAGAGACAGGAGCTCCTATAATTCACCCCTCCACTTT. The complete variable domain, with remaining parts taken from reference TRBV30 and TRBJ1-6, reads SQTIHQWPATLVQPVGSPLSLECTVEGTSNPNLYWYRQAAGRGLQLLFYSVGIGQISSEVPQNLSASRPQDRQFILSSKKLLLSDSGFYLCAWRDRSSYNSPLHFGNGTRLTVT.

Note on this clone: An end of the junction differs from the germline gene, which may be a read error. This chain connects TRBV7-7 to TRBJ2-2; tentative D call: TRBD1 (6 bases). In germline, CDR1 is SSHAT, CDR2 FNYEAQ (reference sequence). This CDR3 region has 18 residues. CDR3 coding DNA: TGTGCTAGCAGCCCCCGGGTGGGGACGGGACAGAACACCGGGGAGCTGTTTTTT. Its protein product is CASSPRVGTGQNTGELFF.

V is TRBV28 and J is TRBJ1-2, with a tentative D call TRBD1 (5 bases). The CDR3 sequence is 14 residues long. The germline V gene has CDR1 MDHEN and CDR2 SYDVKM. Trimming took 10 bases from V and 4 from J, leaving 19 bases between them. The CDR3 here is CAIHTQGSGYGYTF. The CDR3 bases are TGTGCCATTCATACCCAGGGTAGCGGCTATGGCTACACCTTC.

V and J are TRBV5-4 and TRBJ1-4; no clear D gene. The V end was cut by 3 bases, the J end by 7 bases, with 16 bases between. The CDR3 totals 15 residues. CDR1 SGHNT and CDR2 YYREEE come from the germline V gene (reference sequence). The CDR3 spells CASSSDTRAGEKLFF. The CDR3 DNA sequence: TGTGCCAGCAGCTCAGATACCCGGGCGGGTGAAAAACTGTTTTTT. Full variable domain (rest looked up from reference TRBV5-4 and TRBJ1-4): ETGVTQSPTHLIKTRGQQVTLRCSSQSGHNTVSWYQQALGQGPQFIFQYYREEENGRGNFPPRFSGLQFPNYSSELNVNALELDDSALYLCASSSDTRAGEKLFFGSGTQLSVL.

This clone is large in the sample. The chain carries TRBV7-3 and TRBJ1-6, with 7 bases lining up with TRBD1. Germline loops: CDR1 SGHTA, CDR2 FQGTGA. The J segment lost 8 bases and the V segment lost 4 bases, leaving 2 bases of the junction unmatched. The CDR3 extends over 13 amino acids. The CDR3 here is CASSSQGDSPLHF. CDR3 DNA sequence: TGTGCCAGCAGCTCTCAGGGGGATTCACCCCTCCACTTT.

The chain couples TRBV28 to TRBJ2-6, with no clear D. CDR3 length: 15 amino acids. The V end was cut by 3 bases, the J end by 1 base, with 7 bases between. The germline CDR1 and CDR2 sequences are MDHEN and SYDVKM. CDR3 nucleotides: TGTGCCAGCAGTTTCCTGTTATCTGGGGCCAACGTCCTGACTTTC. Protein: CASSFLLSGANVLTF.

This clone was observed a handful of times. The CDR3 DNA reads as TGCAGCGTCGGTACGACAGGGGTCCCCTACGAGCAGTACTTC. Translating it yields CSVGTTGVPYEQYF. The rearrangement joins TRBV29-1 to TRBJ2-7; 8 bases are a match to TRBD1. The germline V gene encodes CDR1 SQVTM and CDR2 ANQGSEA. This CDR3 contains 14 residues. The junction had 9 bases not matched to a gene; V was cut back by 6 bases and J by 2 bases.

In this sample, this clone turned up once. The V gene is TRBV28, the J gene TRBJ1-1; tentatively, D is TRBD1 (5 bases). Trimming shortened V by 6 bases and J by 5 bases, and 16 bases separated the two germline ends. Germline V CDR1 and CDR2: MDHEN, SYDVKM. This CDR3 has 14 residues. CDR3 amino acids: CASSDHMGQTEAFF. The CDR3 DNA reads TGTGCCAGCAGCGACCACATGGGGCAGACTGAAGCTTTCTTT.

Written as DNA, the CDR3 is TGTGCCTGGAGTGTCCGTCTAGGTCCCTATGGCTACACCTTC. Translated: CAWSVRLGPYGYTF. The chain links TRBV30 to TRBJ1-2; no definite D call. CDR1 GTSNPN and CDR2 SVGIG come from the germline V gene (reference sequence). Trimming took 0 bases from V and 4 from J, leaving 12 bases between them. This CDR3 spans 14 amino acids.

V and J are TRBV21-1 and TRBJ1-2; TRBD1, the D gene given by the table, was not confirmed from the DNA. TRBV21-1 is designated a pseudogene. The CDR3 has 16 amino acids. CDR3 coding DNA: TGTGCCAGCAGCAAACGGAACAGGGAGTCGGGCTATGGCTACACCTTC. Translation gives CASSKRNRESGYGYTF.